The clone carrying this T cell receptor beta chain was detected many times. Its antigen is unidentified. The sample is drawn from a study of T cells in Graves' hyperthyroidism and ophthalmopathy. Study-wide points: A 13 V-J signature model discriminated ophthalmopathy versus stable hyperthyroidism. Most thyroid clonotypes expanded above 0.001 were also detected in blood.

V was clipped by 6 bases and J by 4 bases; unmatched bases: 15. CDR3 length: 16 residues. From germline, CDR1 is MNHEY and CDR2 SVGEGT. Using RNA transcripts as the source, TCR beta CDR3 regions were amplified. The TCR CDR3 was amplified in a first-round RT-PCR using the HTBI primer set. TCRdb reprocessed the multiplex PCR reads with MiXCR, giving one entry per CDR3 protein. The data show around 600,000 distinct CDR3 sequences, around 13% seen once. What was sequenced was blood. The chain is built from TRBV6-2 or TRBV6-3 and TRBJ2-7; 7 nucleotides match TRBD2. The clonotype originates from a woman aged 45-59 years with Graves' ophthalmopathy. CDR3 sequence (DNA): TGTGCCAGCAGGCAAACTTCTAGCGGAACAAGATACGAGCAGTACTTC. It specifies CASRQTSSGTRYEQYF.